One and the same sample provided the 4 T cell receptor beta chains below, sequenced in a study of blood T cells in healthy people across ages. The use of a sample-barcoded 5' primer and a J-beta primer mix characterized a second PCR of about 7 to 12 cycles. TCRdb independently ran MiXCR on the 5' RACE reads; one entry per CDR3 protein. Altogether roughly 2 million distinct CDR3 sequences are present, approximately 50% being singletons, with the ten largest covering roughly 2%. Sequencing was performed on blood. The receptors here all came from a woman between 35 and 50 years old in good health.

This chain links TRBV6-1 with TRBJ2-5; D perhaps matches TRBD1 (6 bases). This CDR3 is built from 17 residues. Germline CDR1 is MNHNS and CDR2 is SASEGT. Trimming removed 2 bases from V and 1 base from J, with 17 bases in between. The CDR3: CASSERATGPLQETQYF. The CDR3 region has the DNA TGTGCCAGCAGTGAACGGGCGACAGGACCTCTCCAAGAGACCCAGTACTTC.

This clonotype occurred a few times. The J gene is TRBJ1-2, the V gene TRBV4-1; no definite D call. Germline values: CDR1 MGHRA, CDR2 YSYEKL. With 1 base removed from V and 7 bases from J, the gap between germline ends came to 19 bases. The CDR3 loop spans 16 amino acids. The DNA for the CDR3 is TGCGCCAGCAGCCAAGTTAGCGGGGAGGGTTCAGTTGGCTACACCTTC. Protein product: CASSQVSGEGSVGYTF.

The V and J genes are TRBV6-1 and TRBJ2-1, with 10 bases identical to TRBD1. The length of the CDR3 is 16 residues. The germline V gene encodes CDR1 MNHNS and CDR2 SASEGT. J was trimmed by 0 bases and V by 3 bases; bases with no gene match: 2. CDR3: CASSDRTGGSYNEQFF. DNA for the CDR3: TGTGCCAGCAGTGATCGGACAGGGGGCTCCTACAATGAGCAGTTCTTC.

Here the CDR3 reads CASTGRLIGPGGNEEQYF. The CDR3 nucleotides are TGTGCCAGCACAGGCCGACTCATAGGGCCAGGAGGGAATGAGGAGCAGTACTTC. The chain employs TRBV28 and TRBJ2-7; a weak D match, TRBD2 (6 bases). V lost 7 bases and J lost 7, with 32 bases in between. Germline assignment: CDR1 MDHEN and CDR2 SYDVKM. The CDR3 is 18 amino acids.